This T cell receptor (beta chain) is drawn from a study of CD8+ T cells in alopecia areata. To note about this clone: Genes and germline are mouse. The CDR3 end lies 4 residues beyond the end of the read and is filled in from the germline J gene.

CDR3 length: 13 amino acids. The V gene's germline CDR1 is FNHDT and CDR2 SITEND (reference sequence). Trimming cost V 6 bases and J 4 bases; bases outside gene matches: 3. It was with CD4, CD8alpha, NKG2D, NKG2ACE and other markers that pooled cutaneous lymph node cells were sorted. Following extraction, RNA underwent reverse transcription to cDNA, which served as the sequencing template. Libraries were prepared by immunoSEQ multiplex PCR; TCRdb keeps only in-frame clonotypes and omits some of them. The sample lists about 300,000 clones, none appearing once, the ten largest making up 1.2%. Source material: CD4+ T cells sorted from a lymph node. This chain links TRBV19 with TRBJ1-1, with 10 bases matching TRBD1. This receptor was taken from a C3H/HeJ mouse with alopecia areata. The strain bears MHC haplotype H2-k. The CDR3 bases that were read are TGTGCCAGCACCAGGACAGGGGGCACA. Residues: CASTRTGGT. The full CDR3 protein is CASTRTGGTEVFF.